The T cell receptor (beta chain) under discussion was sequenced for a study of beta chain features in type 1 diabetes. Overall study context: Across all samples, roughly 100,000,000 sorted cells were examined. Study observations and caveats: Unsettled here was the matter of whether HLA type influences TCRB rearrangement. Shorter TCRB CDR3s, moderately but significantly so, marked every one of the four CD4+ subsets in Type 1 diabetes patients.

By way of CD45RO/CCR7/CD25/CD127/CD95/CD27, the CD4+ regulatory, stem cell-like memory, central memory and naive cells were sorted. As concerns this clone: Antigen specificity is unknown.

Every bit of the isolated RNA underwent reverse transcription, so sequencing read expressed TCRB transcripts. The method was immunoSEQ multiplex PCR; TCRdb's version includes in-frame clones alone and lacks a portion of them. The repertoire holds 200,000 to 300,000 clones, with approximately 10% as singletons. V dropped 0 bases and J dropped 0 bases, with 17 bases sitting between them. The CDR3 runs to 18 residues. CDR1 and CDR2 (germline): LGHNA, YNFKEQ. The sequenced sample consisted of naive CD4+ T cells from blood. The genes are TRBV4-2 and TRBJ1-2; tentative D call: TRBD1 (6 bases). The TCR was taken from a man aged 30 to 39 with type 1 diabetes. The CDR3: CASSQEGGQLPANYGYTF. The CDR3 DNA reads TGTGCCAGCAGCCAAGAAGGTGGACAGCTGCCGGCTAACTATGGCTACACCTTC.